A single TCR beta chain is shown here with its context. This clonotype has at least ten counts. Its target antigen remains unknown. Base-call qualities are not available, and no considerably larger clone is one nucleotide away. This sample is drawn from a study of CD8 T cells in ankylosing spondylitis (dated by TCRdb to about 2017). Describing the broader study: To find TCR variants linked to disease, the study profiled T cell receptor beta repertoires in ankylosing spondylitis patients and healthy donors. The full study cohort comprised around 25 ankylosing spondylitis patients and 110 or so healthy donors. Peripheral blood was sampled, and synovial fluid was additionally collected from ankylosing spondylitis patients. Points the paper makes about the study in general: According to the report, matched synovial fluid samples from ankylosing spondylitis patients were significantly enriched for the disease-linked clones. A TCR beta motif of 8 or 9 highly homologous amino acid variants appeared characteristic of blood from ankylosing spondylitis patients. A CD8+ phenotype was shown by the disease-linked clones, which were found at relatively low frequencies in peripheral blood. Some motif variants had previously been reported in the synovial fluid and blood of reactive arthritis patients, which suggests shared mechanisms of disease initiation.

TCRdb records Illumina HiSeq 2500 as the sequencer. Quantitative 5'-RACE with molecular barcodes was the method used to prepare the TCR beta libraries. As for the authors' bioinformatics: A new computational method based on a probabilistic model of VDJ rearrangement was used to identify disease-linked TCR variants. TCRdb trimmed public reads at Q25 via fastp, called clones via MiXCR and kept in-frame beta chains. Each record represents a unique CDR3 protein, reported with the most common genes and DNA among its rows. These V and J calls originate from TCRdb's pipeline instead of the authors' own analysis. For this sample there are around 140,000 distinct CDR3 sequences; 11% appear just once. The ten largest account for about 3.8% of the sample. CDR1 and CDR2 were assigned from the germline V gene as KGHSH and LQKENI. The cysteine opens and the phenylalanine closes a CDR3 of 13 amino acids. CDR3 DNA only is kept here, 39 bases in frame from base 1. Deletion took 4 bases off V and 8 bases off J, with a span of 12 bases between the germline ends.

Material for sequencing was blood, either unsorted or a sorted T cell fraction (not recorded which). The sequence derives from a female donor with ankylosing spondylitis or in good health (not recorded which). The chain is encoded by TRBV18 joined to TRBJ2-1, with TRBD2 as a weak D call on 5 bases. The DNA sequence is TGTGCCAGCTCACGTGCTGCCGGGGATGAGCAGTTCTTC. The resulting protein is CASSRAAGDEQFF.